The rows below give T cell receptor beta chains drawn from one sample of a study of T cells in Graves' hyperthyroidism and ophthalmopathy. In TCRdb, the multiplex PCR reads were re-called with MiXCR into one record per CDR3 protein. The table lists hundreds of thousands of distinct CDR3 sequences, roughly 14% of them singletons. The sample taken for sequencing was blood. The receptors were sampled from a woman in her forties or fifties with Graves' ophthalmopathy. Both conserved end residues are part of each CDR3. D genes are given only for firm matches. Only part of the rows carry a size: once, few, many, or a class if the clone is expanded.

D	size	V	J	DNA	CDR3
.	few	TRBV6-5	TRBJ1-1	TGTGCCAGCAGTTACTCGAGGGGGGATGGAAGAACTGAAGCTTTCTTT	CASSYSRGDGRTEAFF
.	.	TRBV6-1	TRBJ2-2	TGTGCCAGCCGGGGGTTGCGGGAGCTGTTTTTT	CASRGLRELFF
TRBD2	many	TRBV7-9	TRBJ2-1	TGTGCCAGCACCCCGCGGGGGGTTAAGGTCGGCAATGAGCAGTTCTTC	CASTPRGVKVGNEQFF
TRBD2	many	TRBV5-1	TRBJ2-1	TGCGCCAGCAGCTGGACTAGCGGAGCCTACAATGAGCAGTTCTTC	CASSWTSGAYNEQFF
TRBD1	.	TRBV20-1	TRBJ2-2	TGCAGTGCCCGACAGGGGGCTCAGAACACCGGGGAGCTGTTTTTT	CSARQGAQNTGELFF
TRBD1	many	TRBV7-8	TRBJ1-4	TGTGCCAGCAGCCACGGACAGGGAGGCAAACTGTTTTTT	CASSHGQGGKLFF
.	.	TRBV10-3	TRBJ2-3	TGTGCCTCAGAGGAGACAGAGGGCGGCACAGATACGCAGTATTTT	CASEETEGGTDTQYF
TRBD1	few	TRBV30	TRBJ2-7	TGTGCCTGGAGTGGTAAAGGGACAGGGGGGTCCTACGAGCAGTACTTC	CAWSGKGTGGSYEQYF
.	.	TRBV10-3	TRBJ1-3	TGTGCCATCAGATCGAGCTCCTCTGGAAACACCATATATTTT	CAIRSSSSGNTIYF
TRBD2	many	TRBV20-1	TRBJ2-3	TGCAGTGCTACAAGACTAGCGGGAGAAGATACGCAGTATTTT	CSATRLAGEDTQYF
.	many	TRBV7-2	TRBJ1-5	TGTGCCAGCACCCTGTCGGAGAATCAGCCCCAGCATTTT	CASTLSENQPQHF
TRBD1	.	TRBV19	TRBJ2-5	TGTGCCAGTGCTGGGACAGGGAAAGAGACCCAGTACTTC	CASAGTGKETQYF
TRBD1	few	TRBV24-1	TRBJ2-1	TGTGCCACCAGTGTCAGGGGGAGTAATGAGCAGTTCTTC	CATSVRGSNEQFF
TRBD2	many	TRBV7-3	TRBJ2-1	TGTGCCAGCAGCTTCTCTTCGGCTACTAGCGGGAGGGCCTTCCGGGGCAATGAGCAGTTCTTC	CASSFSSATSGRAFRGNEQFF
TRBD1	many	TRBV6-1	TRBJ2-7	TGTGCCAGCAGTGATAGGGACAGGGGAATCTACGAGCAGTACTTC	CASSDRDRGIYEQYF
TRBD2	many	TRBV7-3	TRBJ2-3	TGTGCCAGCAGCTTACAGCGGGGTTATAGCACAGATACGCAGTATTTT	CASSLQRGYSTDTQYF
TRBD1	.	TRBV13	TRBJ1-4	TGTGCCAGCAGCCCTTGGACAGGGGGCTCTGAAAAACTGTTTTTT	CASSPWTGGSEKLFF
.	many	TRBV15	TRBJ2-7	TGTGCCACCAGCAAAACAACAGGGTACAGCTACGAGCAGTACTTC	CATSKTTGYSYEQYF
TRBD2	.	TRBV7-3	TRBJ2-3	TGTGCCAGCAGCCAAACGCGGGAGGGCAAAACAGATACGCAGTATTTT	CASSQTREGKTDTQYF
.	few	TRBV6-2/TRBV6-3	TRBJ2-1	TGTGCCAGCAGCCTCCTTGGGGGTATGGGTGAGCAGTTCTTC	CASSLLGGMGEQFF
.	.	TRBV2	TRBJ1-1	TGTGCCAGCCAAGGGGTTCTGGAAGCTTTCTTT	CASQGVLEAFF
.	many	TRBV5-1	TRBJ2-1	TGCGCCAGCAGCTCGTGGGGGACCCACAATGAGCAGTTCTTC	CASSSWGTHNEQFF
TRBD2	many	TRBV27	TRBJ2-5	TGTGCCAGCAGTTTTAGCGGGAGTTTAGAGACCCAGTACTTC	CASSFSGSLETQYF
.	many	TRBV29-1	TRBJ2-7	TGCAGCGTTGGGGGGATCTCCTACGAGCAGTACTTC	CSVGGISYEQYF
TRBD2	many	TRBV20-1	TRBJ2-7	TGCAGTGCTAGAAGGACTAGCGGGATAACCTACGAGCAGTACTTC	CSARRTSGITYEQYF
.	many	TRBV20-1	TRBJ2-7	TGCAGTGCTAGATTTAGTAGGCTCCCTTACGAGCAGTACTTC	CSARFSRLPYEQYF
.	many	TRBV7-2	TRBJ2-2	TGTGCCAGCAGCCCCCCCGGACAAGGTCTATTCGTGGAGCTGTTTTTT	CASSPPGQGLFVELFF
TRBD1	many	TRBV14	TRBJ2-2	TGTGCCAGCAGCCAAGATCTGGGGACAGGCAACACCGGGGAGCTGTTTTTT	CASSQDLGTGNTGELFF
.	.	TRBV15	TRBJ1-1	TGTGCCATTAGGGACCTCCCGGGGACTGAAGCTTTCTTT	CAIRDLPGTEAFF
TRBD2	many	TRBV7-3	TRBJ2-3	TGTGCCAGCTCGCGGGAGTTACAAGATACGCAGTATTTT	CASSRELQDTQYF
TRBD2	.	TRBV20-1	TRBJ2-6	TGCAGTGCGAACCCACTAGCGGGAGGGCTCAATCACTCTGGGGCCAACGTCCTGACTTTC	CSANPLAGGLNHSGANVLTF
.	many	TRBV3-1	TRBJ1-5	TGTGCCAGCAGCCAAGGGATTGGAGGTGATCAGCCCCAGCATTTT	CASSQGIGGDQPQHF
TRBD2	.	TRBV28	TRBJ2-2	TGTGCCAGCAGCCGACTAGCGGGAGACGTAGCGAACACCGGGGAGCTGTTTTTT	CASSRLAGDVANTGELFF
.	many	TRBV27	TRBJ2-7	TGTGCCAGCAGTTCTGAGTGGGGCCGTGAGTCCTACGAGCAGTACTTC	CASSSEWGRESYEQYF
TRBD2	few	TRBV10-3	TRBJ2-6	TGTGCCACCGCATGGCCCGGGGGGGCGGGAGAATCTGGGGCCAACGTCCTGACTTTC	CATAWPGGAGESGANVLTF
.	many	TRBV12-3/TRBV12-4	TRBJ2-1	TGTGCCAGCAGCTCCGGGACCTATTACAATGAGCAGTTCTTC	CASSSGTYYNEQFF
.	few	TRBV29-1	TRBJ2-1	TGCAGCGTGCCCCCCGACACTCAATCGTCGTGGAATGAGCAGTTCTTC	CSVPPDTQSSWNEQFF
.	.	TRBV20-1	TRBJ1-4	TGCAGTGCTAGGGGGGACCGAAAAGCCTCCACTAATGAAAAACTGTTTTTT	CSARGDRKASTNEKLFF
TRBD2	many	TRBV28	TRBJ2-7	TGTGCCAGCAGCCATCTAGCGGGAGGCCGCTACGAGCAGTACTTC	CASSHLAGGRYEQYF
TRBD1	once	TRBV28	TRBJ1-2	TGTGCCAGCAGTCCCCGGGAGGGGGCGAAGTATGGCTACACCTTC	CASSPREGAKYGYTF
.	many	TRBV4-2	TRBJ2-1	TGTGCCAGCAGCAACCCGTGGGGCAGAGGGAATGAGCAGTTCTTC	CASSNPWGRGNEQFF
TRBD1	many	TRBV28	TRBJ2-7	TGTGCCAGTTATCCTTCCCCACACAGGGGCCTGAATCAAAACGAGCAGTACTTC	CASYPSPHRGLNQNEQYF
.	many	TRBV27	TRBJ2-1	TGTGCCAGCAGTACCTCCCCGGGACTGCTAATCGGCGATGAGCAGTTCTTC	CASSTSPGLLIGDEQFF
TRBD2	.	TRBV7-2	TRBJ2-1	TGTGCCAGCAGGAGTGTTAGCGGGAGGTACAATGAGCAGTTCTTC	CASRSVSGRYNEQFF
.	many	TRBV20-1	TRBJ2-7	TGCAGTGCTAGAGAACAGGGAAATAGGGCCTACGAGCAGTACTTC	CSAREQGNRAYEQYF
.	many	TRBV20-1	TRBJ1-1	TGCAGTGCTAGAGATATCGGGCAGATCCAGAACACTGAAGCTTTCTTT	CSARDIGQIQNTEAFF
.	.	TRBV11-1	TRBJ2-7	TGTGCCAGCAGCGGCTCACAGTCCTGGACCTACGAGCAGTACTTC	CASSGSQSWTYEQYF
.	.	TRBV7-9	TRBJ1-5	TGTGCCAGCAGCTCGGACAGCTTCGGTCAGCCCCAGCATTTT	CASSSDSFGQPQHF
.	.	TRBV27	TRBJ2-7	TGTGCCAGCAGCCCCTCCCAGGGCGAGCAGTACTTC	CASSPSQGEQYF
TRBD2	many	TRBV7-9	TRBJ2-5	TGTGCCAGCAGCACCCCGGGACTAGCGACCAAAGAGACCCAGTACTTC	CASSTPGLATKETQYF
TRBD1	many	TRBV12-3/TRBV12-4	TRBJ1-2	TGTGCCAGCAGTGTCACGGGACAGATCAACTATGGCTACACCTTC	CASSVTGQINYGYTF
.	many	TRBV28	TRBJ1-1	TGTGCCAGCAGTTTCTACAGCGGCACTGAAGCTTTCTTT	CASSFYSGTEAFF
TRBD2	many	TRBV28	TRBJ2-1	TGTGCCAGCAGTCGAACGGGACTAGCGGGACATGAGCAGTTCTTC	CASSRTGLAGHEQFF
.	many	TRBV12-3/TRBV12-4	TRBJ1-1	TGTGCCAGCAGTTTGGGCAGGGGCCTTAACACTGAAGCTTTCTTT	CASSLGRGLNTEAFF
.	.	TRBV24-1	TRBJ1-1	TGTGCCACCAGTGGAGGGTCGGAAGCTTTCTTT	CATSGGSEAFF
TRBD2	.	TRBV20-1	TRBJ2-2	TGCAGTGCTAGATCATCCTCCCGGGACTATTTCACCGGGGAGCTGTTTTTT	CSARSSSRDYFTGELFF